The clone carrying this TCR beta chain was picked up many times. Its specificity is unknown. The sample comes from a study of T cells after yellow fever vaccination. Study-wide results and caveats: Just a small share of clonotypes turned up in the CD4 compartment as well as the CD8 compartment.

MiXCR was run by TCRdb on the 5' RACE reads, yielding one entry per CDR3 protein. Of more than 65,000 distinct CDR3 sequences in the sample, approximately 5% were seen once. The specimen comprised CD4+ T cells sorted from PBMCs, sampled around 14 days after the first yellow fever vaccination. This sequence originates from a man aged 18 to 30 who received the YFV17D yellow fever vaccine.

CDR3 sequence (DNA): TGTGCCAGCAGTAAGGACTCTAGCTCCTACAATGAGCAGTTCTTC. Translating gives CASSKDSSSYNEQFF. The rearrangement uses TRBV12-3 or TRBV12-4 and TRBJ2-1; possibly TRBD2 for D (5 bases). V lost 5 bases to trimming and J lost 0 bases, with 11 bases between them. This CDR3 contains 15 residues.